This T cell receptor beta chain derives from a study of blood T cell repertoires in COVID-19. Study-wide context: Spain, Italy and the United States supplied samples that represented acute and convalescent COVID-19.

Some clones are missing from TCRdb's copy, which holds only in-frame ones; the method was immunoSEQ multiplex PCR. Of about 200,000 clones detected, approximately 79% appear once; the ten largest clones hold approximately 12%. Sequenced: peripheral blood. The sequence was obtained from a man aged 45 to 65 who had recovered from COVID-19.

CDR3 DNA sequence: TGCGCCAGCAGCATATTAGCGGGAGTTCTGCAGTTCTTC. This sequence encodes CASSILAGVLQFF. The chain has TRBV5-1 and TRBJ2-1; 9 bases fit TRBD2. Losses at the gene ends were 4 bases for V and 12 bases for J; bases not matched to a gene: 8. Germline lookup yields CDR1 SGHRS and CDR2 YFSETQ. The CDR3 is made up of 13 amino acids.